A selection of T cell receptor beta chains follows, all from one sample in a study of vaccination and CD4 T cells after COVID-19. These TCRs are of unknown antigen specificity. Each CDR3 protein gets one entry after TCRdb re-called the PCR reads with MiXCR. The data hold around 13,000 distinct CDR3 sequences, with 35% to 55% observed a single time. The sample consisted of CD4+ T cells from blood, cultured in vitro. These receptors all stem from a human donor who had recovered from COVID-19. Each CDR3 is given with its conserved first and last residue. Fields, in order: J gene, D gene, V gene, clone size, CDR3 DNA, CDR3 protein. The D gene is left open where the match is weak. For some rows the clone size is stated as once, few or many, or as a class when expanded; others skip it.

>TRBJ2-3|.|TRBV11-3|.
TGTGCCAGCAGCTCCCTGAGGACGCAGTATTTT
CASSSLRTQYF
>TRBJ1-1|.|TRBV27|.
TGTGCCAGCAGTTCACCGGGACAACCGAACACTGAAGCTTTCTTT
CASSSPGQPNTEAFF
>TRBJ2-7|TRBD2|TRBV25-1|.
TGTGCCAGCAGTGAATCCTCACTAGCGGGGCGCTACGAGCAGTACTTC
CASSESSLAGRYEQYF
>TRBJ2-1|TRBD2|TRBV11-2|.
TGTGCCAGCAGCTCCGCCCGTGGTGGCCCGGGACTAGGATTTTTC
CASSSARGGPGLGFF
>TRBJ1-4|TRBD1|TRBV7-9|.
TGTGCCAGCAGCTCCGGACAGGGACCTAATGAAAAACTGTTTTTT
CASSSGQGPNEKLFF
>TRBJ1-4|TRBD1|TRBV19|.
TGTGCCAGTAGTGTACAGGGGGGGACTAATGAAAAACTGTTTTTT
CASSVQGGTNEKLFF
>TRBJ2-5|.|TRBV5-4|.
TGTGCCAGCAGCCCCCAGGGTAGGGAGACCCAGTACTTC
CASSPQGRETQYF
>TRBJ2-3|.|TRBV6-2/TRBV6-3|.
TGTGCCAGCAGTTACTCGATACAGCTAAGCGTGGGCACAGATACGCAGTATTTT
CASSYSIQLSVGTDTQYF
>TRBJ2-2|.|TRBV12-3/TRBV12-4|few
TGTGCCAGCAGTCCCAGGACCGGGGAGCTGTTTTTT
CASSPRTGELFF
>TRBJ1-1|TRBD1|TRBV6-1|.
TGTGCCAGCATCCCCGGGACAGGGTTTAATACTGAAGCTTTCTTT
CASIPGTGFNTEAFF
>TRBJ2-1|TRBD1|TRBV5-3|.
TGTGCCAGAAGCTTGAAGGGGACAGCCTGCTATGAGCAGTTCTTC
CARSLKGTACYEQFF
>TRBJ1-5|TRBD1|TRBV10-3|few
TGTGCCATCAGCCCCCGGACAGGTGGTAATCAGCCCCAGCATTTT
CAISPRTGGNQPQHF
>TRBJ2-3|.|TRBV2|.
TGTGCCAGCAGTGAACAAGGGAGGGGGGGTTGGAGAGATACGCAGTATTTT
CASSEQGRGGWRDTQYF
>TRBJ1-5|.|TRBV19|.
TGTGCCAGTAGTATCGGCCGGGGAGGCAATCAGCCCCAGCATTTT
CASSIGRGGNQPQHF
>TRBJ1-2|TRBD1|TRBV4-1|.
TGCGCCAGCAGCCCCCCACCGGGGAGGGGGCGCGGCTACACCTTC
CASSPPPGRGRGYTF
>TRBJ1-2|.|TRBV11-3|.
TGTGCCAGCAGCTTAGATGGTAAAGAAGACACCTTC
CASSLDGKEDTF
>TRBJ2-7|.|TRBV30|.
TGTGCCTGGGCGGGACAAGCGACCTACGAGCAGTACTTC
CAWAGQATYEQYF
>TRBJ1-6|.|TRBV27|few
TGTGCCAGCCGGGGGTTCAGGGTGTGGGATTCACCCCTCCACTTT
CASRGFRVWDSPLHF
>TRBJ2-5|.|TRBV7-4|few
TGTGCCAGCAGCGTAGCGGACCAAGAGACCCAGTACTTC
CASSVADQETQYF
>TRBJ2-2|TRBD1|TRBV20-1|few
TGCAGTGCTAGCGGGACAGCGAACACCGGGGAGCTGTTTTTT
CSASGTANTGELFF
>TRBJ2-1|.|TRBV30|.
TGTGCCTGGAGTCTTTCATTGCCGGGACCGATTAATGAGCAGTTCTTC
CAWSLSLPGPINEQFF
>TRBJ2-2|TRBD2|TRBV7-6|once
TGTGCCAGCAGCTTAGAAGCGGGGGGTTTCTTGAACACCGGGGAGCTGTTTTTT
CASSLEAGGFLNTGELFF
>TRBJ2-3|.|TRBV24-1|.
TGTGCCACCAGCTCCTCCGCGGGTACGCAGTATTTT
CATSSSAGTQYF
>TRBJ1-2|.|TRBV21-1|few
TGTGCCAGCAAAGGGGACAGGCAGGTAAGGAGAGGCTACACCTTC
CASKGDRQVRRGYTF
>TRBJ1-1|.|TRBV12-3/TRBV12-4|.
TGTGCCAGCAGTCCCACCGGGGGTGCCTCTGAAGCTTTCTTT
CASSPTGGASEAFF
>TRBJ1-2|TRBD1|TRBV28|.
TGTGCCAGCGGGACAGGGGGTAACTATGGCTACACCTTC
CASGTGGNYGYTF
>TRBJ1-3|.|TRBV30|.
TGTGCCTGGAGCCCGGGGGGTCCGTTACTTGGAAACACCATATATTTT
CAWSPGGPLLGNTIYF
>TRBJ1-2|.|TRBV2|.
TGTGCCAGCAGTGAAGAGCTGGGGGCCCATGGCTACACCTTC
CASSEELGAHGYTF
>TRBJ1-2|TRBD1|TRBV19|.
TGTGCCAGTAGTACGCGGGACAGTCCTAACTATGGCTACACCTTC
CASSTRDSPNYGYTF
>TRBJ2-3|TRBD2|TRBV6-1|few
TGTGCCAGCAGATCCCTCGGACTAGCGCTAAATACGCAGTATTTT
CASRSLGLALNTQYF
>TRBJ2-3|.|TRBV24-1|.
TGTGCCACCAGTGGCCACCTCACAGATACGCAGTATTTT
CATSGHLTDTQYF
>TRBJ1-1|TRBD1|TRBV7-2|few
TGTGCCAGCAGCCCCCAGACAGGGGTTAACACTGAAGCTTTCTTT
CASSPQTGVNTEAFF
>TRBJ1-5|.|TRBV3-1|few
TGTGCCAGCAGCAAGCGCCAGGGTAGCAATCAGCCCCAGCATTTT
CASSKRQGSNQPQHF
>TRBJ1-3|TRBD1|TRBV7-8|.
TGTGCCAGCAGCCACAGGGGCCCCGGAAACACCATATATTTT
CASSHRGPGNTIYF
>TRBJ1-1|.|TRBV2|.
TGTGCCCATCTTGACACTGAAGCTTTCTTT
CAHLDTEAFF
>TRBJ2-2|.|TRBV30|.
TGTGCCTGGAGGGGACTTCTTTTTCAAACCGGGGAGCTGTTTTTT
CAWRGLLFQTGELFF
>TRBJ2-1|.|TRBV11-2|.
TGTGCCAGCAGCTTAGCCGCAGGGTCTGAGCAGTTCTTC
CASSLAAGSEQFF
>TRBJ2-5|TRBD1|TRBV6-1|.
TGTGCCAGCAGTGACGGGACAGGGGGGTATGAGACCCAGTACTTC
CASSDGTGGYETQYF
>TRBJ2-1|.|TRBV27|once
TGTGCCAGCAGTCCCGTGGTAGGGGGGGGGCTTAACAATGAGCAGTTCTTC
CASSPVVGGGLNNEQFF
>TRBJ2-7|.|TRBV27|.
TGTGCCAGCAGTTTATCGACGGGGGGCAGGCAGTACTTC
CASSLSTGGRQYF